This T cell receptor (beta chain) was sequenced in a study of blood T cell repertoires in COVID-19. Study-level background: The origin of the acute and convalescent COVID-19 samples was the United States, Italy and Spain. PBMCs, B-cell-depleted T cells, or T cells were the source of the cDNA or gDNA that made up the material.

The CDR3 is 15 amino acids. Trimming took 4 bases from V and 8 from J; bases not matched to a gene: 12. The germline CDR1 and CDR2 sequences are SGHNT and YYREEE (reference sequence). How the authors handled the data: Amplified reference gene primers provided the basis for estimating nucleated cell counts. The data were produced by immunoSEQ multiplex PCR, yet TCRdb's version contains in-frame clones alone and is incomplete. V and J calls plus clone size are reproduced from that table; the DNA served to infer D and trimming. This table has 90,000 to 120,000 clones, about three quarters appearing once.

The source material was peripheral blood. This chain links TRBV5-4 with TRBJ2-1; TRBD1 matches 7 bases. This TCR was sampled from a woman in her forties with acute or convalescent COVID-19. The CDR3 DNA follows: TGTGCCAGCAGCCCCGGGACAGAACGGGGTGATGAGCAGTTCTTC. Protein product: CASSPGTERGDEQFF.